One and the same sample provided the 21 T cell receptor beta chains below, sequenced in a study of cytomegalovirus exposure and HLA in healthy donors. The PCR was carried out with 60 Vbeta primers and 13 Jbeta primers. TCRdb's copy holds only in-frame clones and misses some; the assay was immunoSEQ multiplex PCR. This sample's clone table lists approximately 150,000 clones. Sequencing was performed on PBMCs. The receptors were gathered from a woman aged 45 to 65 in good health and CMV-seronegative.

The V call is TRBV6-5, the J call TRBJ2-3, with 12 bases lining up with TRBD2. This CDR3 region has 15 residues. V was clipped by 4 bases and J by 7 bases; unmatched bases: 6. Germline V gene lookup returns CDR1 MNHEY and CDR2 SVGAGI. CDR3 residues: CASSLTSGRMNTQYF. In DNA, the CDR3 is TGTGCCAGCAGTTTGACTAGCGGGAGAATGAATACGCAGTATTTT.

J is TRBJ1-1 and V is TRBV4-2; D may be TRBD1 (5 bases). Germline loops: CDR1 LGHNA, CDR2 YNFKEQ. V gave up 3 bases and J gave up 4 bases, with 12 bases separating them. This CDR3 has 14 residues. The CDR3 nucleotides are TGTGCCAGCAGCCATGTATGGGGGGGCACTGAAGCTTTCTTT. Encoded protein: CASSHVWGGTEAFF.

The genes are TRBV6-5 and TRBJ1-5, with TRBD1 matching 7 bases. Trimming cost V 6 bases and J 7 bases; bases outside gene matches: 9. The CDR3 consists of 14 residues. Germline V gene sequence: CDR1 MNHEY, CDR2 SVGAGI. The CDR3 region is CASRRGDSGQPQHF. Here the CDR3 DNA reads TGTGCCAGCAGGAGGGGGGACAGTGGACAGCCCCAGCATTTT.

The V call is TRBV30, the J call TRBJ1-1, with 7 positions matching TRBD1. There are 15 residues in the CDR3. The germline V gene has CDR1 GTSNPN and CDR2 SVGIG (reference sequence). The V and J ends lost 0 bases and 1 base, in that order; junction bases with no gene match: 5. CDR3 nucleotides: TGTGCCTGGAGTGTGTCCGGGACAGAGAACACTGAAGCTTTCTTT. Residues: CAWSVSGTENTEAFF.

The chain recombines TRBV5-1 with TRBJ2-7; 9 nucleotides match TRBD1. Germline V gene data show CDR1 as SGHRS and CDR2 as YFSETQ. The trim removed 0 bases at V and 4 bases at J, leaving 5 bases unmatched. This CDR3 comprises 15 residues. Written as DNA, the CDR3 is TGCGCCAGCAGCTTGGTGGGACAGGGCTCTTACGAGCAGTACTTC. Its protein is CASSLVGQGSYEQYF.

This rearrangement joins TRBV28 to TRBJ1-1; D remains ambiguous. Trimming removed 2 bases from V and 2 bases from J, with 9 bases in between. CDR3 length: 14 amino acids. Germline CDR1 MDHEN, CDR2 SYDVKM. CDR3 residues: CASSLALFNTEAFF. The CDR3 nucleotides read TGTGCCAGCAGTTTAGCGCTTTTTAACACTGAAGCTTTCTTT.

The chain combines TRBV2 with TRBJ2-5; TRBD2 might be the D (5 bases). Germline-derived CDR1 and CDR2 are SNHLY and FYNNEI. CDR3 length: 14 residues. Trimming left V 8 bases short and J 0 bases short, with 13 bases between. The CDR3 region is CASLSGEYQETQYF. CDR3 in DNA: TGTGCCAGCCTCAGCGGAGAATACCAAGAGACCCAGTACTTC. Filled out from reference TRBV2 and TRBJ2-5, the complete variable domain reads EPEVTQTPSHQVTQMGQEVILRCVPISNHLYFYWYRQILGQKVEFLVSFYNNEISEKSEIFDDQFSVERPDGSNFTLKIRSTKLEDSAMYFCASLSGEYQETQYFGPGTRLLVL.

The rearrangement uses TRBV7-2 and TRBJ2-7, with D perhaps matching TRBD1 (5 bases). The CDR3 has 16 amino acids. Germline V lookup: CDR1 SGHTA, CDR2 FQGNSA. V lost 3 bases, J lost 1 base, and 16 bases lay in between. CDR3 nucleotide sequence: TGTGCCAGCAGCTTTGGTTCGCGAGACAGTTCCTACGAGCAGTACTTC. Its translation is CASSFGSRDSSYEQYF.

This chain links TRBV27 with TRBJ1-5; D possibly corresponds to TRBD1 (5 bases). Germline V lookup: CDR1 MNHEY, CDR2 SMNVEV (reference sequence). The ends were cut back, 4 bases at V and 0 bases at J, with 13 bases in the middle. This CDR3 has 16 amino acids. The CDR3: CASSWTGGGSNQPQHF. As DNA, the CDR3 is TGTGCCAGCAGTTGGACGGGGGGTGGTAGCAATCAGCCCCAGCATTTT.

This chain uses TRBV27 with TRBJ1-3; 9 positions agree with TRBD1. CDR1 MNHEY and CDR2 SMNVEV come from the germline V gene (reference sequence). V shed 5 bases, J shed 3 bases, and the junction held 11 bases outside the gene matches. The CDR3 has 17 residues. CDR3 protein: CASSPDRGKIGGNTIYF. The CDR3, as DNA: TGTGCCAGCAGTCCTGACAGGGGGAAGATTGGTGGAAACACCATATATTTT.

The rearrangement uses TRBV5-5 and TRBJ1-2, with D hard to call. V lost 5 bases and J 1 base, leaving 6 bases between the germline ends. Germline-derived CDR1 and CDR2 are SGHKS and YYEKEE (reference sequence). The CDR3 sequence is 12 residues long. The CDR3 is CASSSRNYGYTF. The CDR3 bases are TGTGCCAGCAGTAGCCGTAACTATGGCTACACCTTC. The whole variable domain, remainder taken from reference TRBV5-5 and TRBJ1-2, is DAGVTQSPTHLIKTRGQQVTLRCSPISGHKSVSWYQQVLGQGPQFIFQYYEKEERGRGNFPDRFSARQFPNYSSELNVNALLLGDSALYLCASSSRNYGYTFGSGTRLTVV.

The CDR3 spells CASTEGGELFF. The CDR3 bases are TGTGCCAGCACCGAGGGCGGGGAGCTGTTTTTT. The chain carries TRBV11-2 and TRBJ2-2, with D maybe TRBD2 (5 bases). Germline V gene lookup returns CDR1 SGHAT and CDR2 FQNNGV. Trimming pared 7 bases from V and 7 bases from J, leaving 7 bases between. This CDR3 spans 11 amino acids.

The chain employs TRBV18 and TRBJ2-3; D is perhaps TRBD1 (6 bases). The CDR3 extends over 16 amino acids. V was clipped by 5 bases and J by 2 bases, with 17 bases between them. The germline CDR1 and CDR2 sequences are KGHSH and LQKENI. This chain's CDR3 is CASSSTGTLSTDTQYF. The CDR3 nucleotides read TGTGCCAGCTCATCGACCGGGACACTGTCCACAGATACGCAGTATTTT.

The V and J genes are TRBV5-8 and TRBJ2-3, with 13 bases lining up with TRBD2. CDR1 is SGHTS and CDR2 is YDEGEE in the germline V gene. Losses at the gene ends were 4 bases for V and 6 bases for J; bases not matched to a gene: 5. The CDR3 covers 15 residues. CDR3 residues: CASSVGTSGKDTQYF. CDR3 nucleotides: TGTGCCAGCAGCGTAGGGACTAGCGGGAAGGATACGCAGTATTTT. Using reference TRBV5-8 and TRBJ2-3 for the parts outside the CDR3, the full variable domain is EAGVTQSPTHLIKTRGQQATLRCSPISGHTSVYWYQQALGLGLQFLLWYDEGEERNRGNFPPRFSGRQFPNYSSELNVNALELEDSALYLCASSVGTSGKDTQYFGPGTRLTVL.

The chain combines TRBV4-1 with TRBJ2-7; 9 bases line up with TRBD2. Germline values: CDR1 MGHRA, CDR2 YSYEKL. The V and J ends lost 2 bases and 7 bases, in that order; junction bases with no gene match: 9. The CDR3 contains 15 residues. The CDR3 DNA reads as TGCGCCAGCAGCCAACTGGCGGGGGGGCGTGAGGAGCAGTACTTC. This translates into CASSQLAGGREEQYF.

The V and J genes are TRBV7-8 and TRBJ1-5; possible D gene TRBD1, 6 bases. The germline CDR1 and CDR2 sequences are SGHVS and FQNEAQ. The CDR3 is 13 amino acids. The ends were cut back, 7 bases at V and 2 bases at J, with 9 bases in the middle. The CDR3 is CASTPGGNQPQHF. The CDR3 DNA follows: TGTGCCAGCACCCCAGGGGGCAATCAGCCCCAGCATTTT.

This chain links TRBV5-1 with TRBJ1-1; D gene uncertain. Deletions cut 4 bases from V and 3 bases from J, with 19 bases between. The germline V gene encodes CDR1 SGHRS and CDR2 YFSETQ. The CDR3 has 16 amino acids. The CDR3 DNA is TGCGCCAGCAGCCTCCCCACTCGGCCCGGGGACACTGAAGCTTTCTTT. This gives the protein CASSLPTRPGDTEAFF.

The rearrangement uses TRBV29-1 and TRBJ1-1; D gene uncertain. V was trimmed by 6 bases and J by 0 bases, leaving 8 bases between them. The CDR3 runs 12 residues. In germline, CDR1 is SQVTM, CDR2 ANQGSEA. The CDR3 nucleotides are TGCAGCGTCTTGCGAATGAACACTGAAGCTTTCTTT. This codes for CSVLRMNTEAFF.

The genes are TRBV30 and TRBJ1-1; D gene uncertain. The germline CDR1 and CDR2 sequences are GTSNPN and SVGIG (reference sequence). This CDR3 has 14 residues. The germline V and J ends were trimmed by 0 bases and 1 base, with 9 bases remaining between them. For the CDR3, the DNA is TGTGCCTGGAGTGTACTGAGAGGGAACACTGAAGCTTTCTTT. Translation: CAWSVLRGNTEAFF.

The chain combines TRBV4-1 with TRBJ1-4, with a weak D call TRBD1 (6 bases). The CDR3 is 16 amino acids. The germline V and J ends were trimmed by 0 bases and 3 bases, with 11 bases remaining between them. CDR1 is MGHRA, CDR2 YSYEKL, per germline. CDR3 nucleotide sequence: TGCGCCAGCAGCCAAGATAAAGCAGGGGCTAATGAAAAACTGTTTTTT. It yields the protein CASSQDKAGANEKLFF.

V is TRBV28 and J is TRBJ2-1, with 7 bases that match TRBD2. CDR3 length equals 15 residues. The V gene end was trimmed by 3 bases and the J gene end by 4 bases; junction bases not matched to a gene: 6. CDR1 and CDR2 (germline): MDHEN, SYDVKM. The CDR3 nucleotides are TGTGCCAGCAGTTTGACCAGCGGGACTTACAATGAGCAGTTCTTC. Its translation: CASSLTSGTYNEQFF.